Presented here are 22 T cell receptor beta chains from one specimen sequenced in a study of shared clonotypes between healthy human individuals. Some clones are missing from TCRdb's copy, which holds only in-frame ones; the method was immunoSEQ multiplex PCR. The sample holds about 1.5 million clones, around 97% seen once. What was sequenced was naive CD4+ T cells sorted from blood. The sample's subset: CD45RA+ positively selected. The origin of the receptors is a man in his thirties or forties in good health.

J is TRBJ2-7 and V is TRBV19, with no clear D. V was cut by 2 bases and J by 2 bases, with 10 bases left in between. Germline CDR1 is LNHDA and CDR2 is SQIVND (reference sequence). This CDR3 contains 14 residues. The CDR3 here is CASSIPGSAYEQYF. In DNA, the CDR3 is TGTGCCAGTAGTATACCAGGTTCAGCCTACGAGCAGTACTTC.

The rearrangement joins TRBV7-8 to TRBJ2-5; D assignment may be TRBD1 or TRBD2 (5 bases each). Germline CDR1 and CDR2: SGHVS and FQNEAQ. The CDR3 totals 19 residues. The germline V and J ends were trimmed by 2 bases and 4 bases, with 26 bases remaining between them. CDR3 in amino acids: CASSLRSPFGGVAGETQYF. CDR3 DNA sequence: TGTGCCAGCAGCTTAAGGTCTCCGTTTGGGGGAGTTGCAGGAGAGACCCAGTACTTC.

The rearrangement links TRBV12-5 to TRBJ1-1; tentatively, D is TRBD1 (6 bases). V lost 0 bases to trimming and J lost 1 base, with 12 bases between them. Germline loops: CDR1 LGHNT, CDR2 FRNRAP. The CDR3 extends over 16 amino acids. The CDR3 nucleotides are TGTGCTAGTGGTTTGGTGTCCGGGGGCGCGAACACTGAAGCTTTCTTT. It encodes CASGLVSGGANTEAFF.

The chain joins TRBV19 to TRBJ1-1; D is possibly TRBD1 (5 bases). Germline V gives CDR1 LNHDA, CDR2 SQIVND (reference sequence). This CDR3 is 15 amino acids long. Trimming removed 0 bases at V and 1 base at J, with 9 bases between. This CDR3 reads CASSIDPQGNTEAFF. The CDR3 DNA is TGTGCCAGTAGTATAGACCCTCAGGGGAACACTGAAGCTTTCTTT.

The V call is TRBV7-9, the J call TRBJ2-5; D assignment may be TRBD1 or TRBD2 (5 bases each). Germline V gene lookup returns CDR1 SEHNR and CDR2 FQNEAQ (reference sequence). This CDR3 is 16 amino acids long. V lost 5 bases and J lost 4, with 20 bases in between. In DNA, the CDR3 is TGTGCCAGCAGCCGCTGGGACGGTCAAAGGGGAGAGACCCAGTACTTC. Translated, it gives CASSRWDGQRGETQYF.

The chain has TRBV5-1 and TRBJ2-3; the match to TRBD1 covers 12 bases. This CDR3 region has 16 residues. Germline CDR1 SGHRS, CDR2 YFSETQ. V was pared by 3 bases and J by 4 bases, with 6 bases of the junction left unmatched. The CDR3, as DNA: TGCGCCAGCAGCTGGGGGACAGGGGGCATCGCAGATACGCAGTATTTT. Translated, it gives CASSWGTGGIADTQYF.

The V gene is TRBV28, the J gene TRBJ2-7; 8 positions agree with TRBD1. The CDR3 runs to 11 residues. V lost 6 bases, J lost 11 bases, and 6 bases stayed unmatched. From germline, CDR1 is MDHEN and CDR2 SYDVKM. In DNA, the CDR3 is TGTGCCAGCAGGGGACAGGTATCGGAGTACTTC. Translated, it gives CASRGQVSEYF.

Regarding this clone: The sample contains more than one DNA sequence encoding this CDR3. This rearrangement joins TRBV5-1 to TRBJ1-1; D call uncertain. The CDR3 runs 13 residues. The V end was cut by 2 bases, the J end by 3 bases, with 8 bases between. Germline V gene sequence: CDR1 SGHRS, CDR2 YFSETQ. The CDR3 sequence: CASSLQGYTEAFF. CDR3 nucleotides: TGCGCCAGCAGCTTACAAGGTTACACTGAAGCTTTCTTT. The entire variable domain, with the rest obtained from reference TRBV5-1 and TRBJ1-1, is as follows: KAGVTQTPRYLIKTRGQQVTLSCSPISGHRSVSWYQQTPGQGLQFLFEYFSETQRNKGNFPGRFSGRQFSNSRSEMNVSTLELGDSALYLCASSLQGYTEAFFGQGTRLTVV.

This chain uses TRBV6-5 with TRBJ2-1; 8 bases fit TRBD2. The CDR3 has 15 residues. Germline assignment: CDR1 MNHEY and CDR2 SVGAGI. The junction had 14 bases not matched to a gene; V was cut back by 8 bases and J by 8 bases. The CDR3 region has the DNA TGTGCCAGCCGAGGGGCCGGGAGGGCCTCGGATGAGCAGTTCTTC. It translates to CASRGAGRASDEQFF.

About this clone itself: Compared with germline, one end of the junction differs, possibly owing to a read error. The chain links TRBV27 to TRBJ1-5; D remains unclear. The CDR3 spans 13 residues. CDR1 MNHEY and CDR2 SMNVEV come from the germline V gene (reference sequence). The CDR3 nucleotides read TGTGCCAGCAGTCTATCCGGGTGGGAGCCCCAGCATTTT. Its protein product is CASSLSGWEPQHF.

The J gene is TRBJ2-1, the V gene TRBV7-7; 14 positions agree with TRBD2. V trimming: 5 bases; J trimming: 6 bases; junction bases outside the gene matches: 12. Per the germline V gene, CDR1 is SSHAT and CDR2 is FNYEAQ (reference sequence). This CDR3 is 18 amino acids long. The CDR3 spells CASSPGTSGRGLSNEQFF. The CDR3 DNA reads as TGTGCCAGCAGCCCCGGGACTAGCGGGAGAGGGCTGAGCAATGAGCAGTTCTTC.

V usage is TRBV30 and J usage is TRBJ1-5; the match to TRBD1 covers 7 bases. CDR3 length equals 16 residues. The V gene's germline CDR1 is GTSNPN and CDR2 SVGIG (reference sequence). V lost 2 bases and J lost 4; bases outside the gene matches: 11. The chain's CDR3 is CAWSSSPGQTNQPQHF. Written as DNA, the CDR3 is TGTGCCTGGAGTTCTAGTCCGGGACAGACAAATCAGCCCCAGCATTTT.

V is TRBV28 and J is TRBJ2-7, with 11 bases identical to TRBD2. Trimming removed 8 bases from V and 5 bases from J; junction bases left unmatched: 8. From germline, CDR1 is MDHEN and CDR2 SYDVKM. The CDR3 runs to 14 residues. As DNA, the CDR3 is TGTGCCAGCGGATTTACTAGCGGGAGTCACGAGCAGTACTTC. Its translation is CASGFTSGSHEQYF.

This chain links TRBV5-4 with TRBJ2-2; TRBD2 aligns across 8 bases. The CDR3 sequence is 15 residues long. CDR1 is SGHNT and CDR2 is YYREEE in the germline V gene (reference sequence). The ends lost 4 bases at V and 3 bases at J; junction bases unmatched: 5. The CDR3 here is CASSQTLADTGELFF. CDR3 nucleotide sequence: TGTGCCAGCAGCCAGACACTAGCGGACACCGGGGAGCTGTTTTTT.

The V gene is TRBV28, the J gene TRBJ1-2, with a weak D call TRBD1 (5 bases). The length of the CDR3 is 14 residues. V lost 11 bases and J lost 8, with 24 bases in between. CDR1 and CDR2 from the germline V gene are MDHEN and SYDVKM. The DNA for the CDR3 is TGTGCCTCAAAAGAGGGGAGGGGCTCAGGAGGCTACACCTTC. Protein: CASKEGRGSGGYTF.

The rearrangement joins TRBV30 to TRBJ2-6; D is unresolved. Germline V gene sequence: CDR1 GTSNPN, CDR2 SVGIG (reference sequence). The CDR3 is made up of 13 amino acids. The germline V and J ends were trimmed by 7 bases and 2 bases, with 9 bases remaining between them. The DNA of the CDR3 is TGTGCCTCCTCCCAACCTGGGGCCAACGTCCTGACTTTC. It encodes CASSQPGANVLTF.

This chain connects TRBV6-5 to TRBJ2-2; D uncertain. CDR3 size: 15 residues. V lost 8 bases and J 0 bases, leaving 13 bases between the germline ends. The germline gives CDR1 MNHEY, CDR2 SVGAGI. The CDR3, as DNA: TGTGCCAGCGTCGGTGAATCAGCGAACACCGGGGAGCTGTTTTTT. Protein: CASVGESANTGELFF.

The V gene is TRBV5-4, the J gene TRBJ2-1; D is unresolved. The germline CDR1 and CDR2 sequences are SGHNT and YYREEE (reference sequence). The CDR3 has 13 amino acids. Trimming took 4 bases from V and 6 from J, leaving 11 bases between them. CDR3 nucleotide sequence: TGTGCCAGCAGCCCGAAAGCCGGCAATGAGCAGTTCTTC. Residues: CASSPKAGNEQFF.

V usage is TRBV14 and J usage is TRBJ1-2, with D hard to call. The V gene lost 2 bases and the J gene lost 2 bases, with 6 bases spanning the gap. CDR3 length: 13 amino acids. Germline V gene data show CDR1 as SGHDN and CDR2 as FVKESK. The CDR3 DNA reads TGTGCCAGCAGCCAAATCGGGAACTATGGCTACACCTTC. This gives the protein CASSQIGNYGYTF.

The chain links TRBV5-8 to TRBJ2-1; D perhaps matches TRBD1 (5 bases). Trimming took off 2 bases at V and 9 bases at J, with 24 bases between the two ends. Germline V gene sequence: CDR1 SGHTS, CDR2 YDEGEE. This CDR3 region has 17 residues. The CDR3 region has the DNA TGTGCCAGCAGCTTCCATCGAGTCAGGGCGCCCTCAAGTGAGCAGTTCTTC. It specifies CASSFHRVRAPSSEQFF.

The gene calls are TRBV18 and TRBJ1-1; 8 bases agree with TRBD1. The J segment lost 3 bases and the V segment lost 3 bases, leaving 3 bases of the junction unmatched. Germline V gives CDR1 KGHSH, CDR2 LQKENI. This CDR3 has 14 residues. The CDR3 DNA follows: TGTGCCAGCTCACCGCAGACAGGGGACACTGAAGCTTTCTTT. Residues: CASSPQTGDTEAFF.

This chain joins TRBV6-1 and TRBJ1-4; D not certain. The CDR3 runs to 17 residues. V lost 2 bases and J lost 7, with 20 bases in between. CDR1 MNHNS and CDR2 SASEGT come from the germline V gene. The CDR3: CASSESRQRVIGEKLFF. The CDR3 region has the DNA TGTGCCAGCAGTGAATCCAGGCAAAGGGTGATTGGTGAAAAACTGTTTTTT.